This T cell receptor beta chain was retrieved from a study of T cell responses to AZD1222 COVID-19 vaccine. Study outcomes and limitations: Spike-specific TCR breadth and depth rose after two AZD1222 doses. The donor cohort was predominantly white British with a female majority, and clonal diversity may have been underestimated. Seropositive AZD1222 recipients at baseline numbered only five or six. Only after the peak T cell response were repertoires sampled.

As for this clone: Its antigen is still unknown.

This CDR3 contains 11 residues. The V gene lost 4 bases and the J gene lost 5 bases, with 9 bases spanning the gap. The germline CDR1 and CDR2 sequences are GTSNPN and SVGIG (reference sequence). This table comes from immunoSEQ multiplex PCR, and its TCRdb copy is limited to in-frame clones, with some not included. The repertoire holds under 200,000 clones, more than 75% seen once, with roughly 25% in the top ten. The source was peripheral blood, collected 28 days after the second AZD1222 dose. The rearrangement uses TRBV30 and TRBJ2-7; the D gene is possibly TRBD1 (5 bases). This TCR was recovered from an adult who received the AZD1222 COVID-19 vaccine. The CDR3 coding sequence is TGTGCCTGGACCCCAGGGAACGAGCAGTACTTC. Translating it yields CAWTPGNEQYF.